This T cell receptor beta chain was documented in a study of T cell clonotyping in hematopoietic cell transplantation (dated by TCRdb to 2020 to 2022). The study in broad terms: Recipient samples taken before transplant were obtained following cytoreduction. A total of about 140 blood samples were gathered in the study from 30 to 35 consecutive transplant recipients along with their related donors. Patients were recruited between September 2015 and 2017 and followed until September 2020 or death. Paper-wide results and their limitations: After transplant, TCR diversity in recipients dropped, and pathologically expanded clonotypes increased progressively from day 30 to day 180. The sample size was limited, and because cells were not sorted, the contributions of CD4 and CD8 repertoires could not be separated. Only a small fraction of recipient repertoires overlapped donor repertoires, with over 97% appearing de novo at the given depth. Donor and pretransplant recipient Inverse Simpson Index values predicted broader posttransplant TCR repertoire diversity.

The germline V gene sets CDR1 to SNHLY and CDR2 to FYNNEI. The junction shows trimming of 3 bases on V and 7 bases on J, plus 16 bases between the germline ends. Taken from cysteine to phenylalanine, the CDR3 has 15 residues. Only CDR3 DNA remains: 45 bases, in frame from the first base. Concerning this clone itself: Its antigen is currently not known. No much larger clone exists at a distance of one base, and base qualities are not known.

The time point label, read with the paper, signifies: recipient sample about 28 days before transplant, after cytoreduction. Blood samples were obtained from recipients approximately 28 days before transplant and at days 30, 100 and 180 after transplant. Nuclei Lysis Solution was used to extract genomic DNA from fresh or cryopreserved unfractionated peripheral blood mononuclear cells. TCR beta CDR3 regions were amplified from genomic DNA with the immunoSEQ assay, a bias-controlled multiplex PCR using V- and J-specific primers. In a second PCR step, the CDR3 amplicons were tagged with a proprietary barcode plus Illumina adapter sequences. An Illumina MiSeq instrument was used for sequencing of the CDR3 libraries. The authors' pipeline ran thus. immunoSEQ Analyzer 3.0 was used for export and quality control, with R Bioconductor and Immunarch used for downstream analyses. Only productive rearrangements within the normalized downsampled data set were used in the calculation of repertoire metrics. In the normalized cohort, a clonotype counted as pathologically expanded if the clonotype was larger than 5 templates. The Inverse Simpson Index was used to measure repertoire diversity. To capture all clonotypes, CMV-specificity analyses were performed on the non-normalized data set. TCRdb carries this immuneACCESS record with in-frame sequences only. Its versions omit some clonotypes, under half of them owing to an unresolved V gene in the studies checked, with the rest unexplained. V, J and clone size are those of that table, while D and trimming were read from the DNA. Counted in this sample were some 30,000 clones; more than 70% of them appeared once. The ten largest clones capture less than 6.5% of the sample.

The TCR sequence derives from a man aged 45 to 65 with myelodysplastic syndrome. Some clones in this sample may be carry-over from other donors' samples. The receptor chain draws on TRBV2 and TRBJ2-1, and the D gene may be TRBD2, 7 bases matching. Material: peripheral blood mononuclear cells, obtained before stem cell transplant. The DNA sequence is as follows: TGTGCCAGCAGTGAGCGGGGGCTGAAGGGTAATGAGCAGTTCTTC. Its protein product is CASSERGLKGNEQFF.